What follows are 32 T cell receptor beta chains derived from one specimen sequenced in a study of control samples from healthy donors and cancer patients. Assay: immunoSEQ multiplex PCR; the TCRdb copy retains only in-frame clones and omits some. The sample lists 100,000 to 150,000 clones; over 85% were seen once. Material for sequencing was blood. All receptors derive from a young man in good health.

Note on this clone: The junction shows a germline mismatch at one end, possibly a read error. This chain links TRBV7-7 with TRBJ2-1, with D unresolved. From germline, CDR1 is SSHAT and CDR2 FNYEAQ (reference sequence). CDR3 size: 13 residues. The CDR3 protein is CASSLSPSNEQFF. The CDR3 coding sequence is TGTGCTAGCAGCTTAAGCCCCTCCAATGAGCAGTTCTTC. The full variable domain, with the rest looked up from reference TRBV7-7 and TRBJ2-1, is GAGVSQSPRYKVTKRGQDVTLRCDPISSHATLYWYQQALGQGPEFLTYFNYEAQPDKSGLPSDRFSAERPEGSISTLTIQRTEQRDSAMYRCASSLSPSNEQFFGPGTRLTVL.

The DNA for the CDR3 is TGTGCCAGCACTATAAAGAACACTGAAGCTTTCTTT. Translated: CASTIKNTEAFF. V gene TRBV28 combines with J gene TRBJ1-1; D remains unclear. Trimming took off 7 bases at V and 1 base at J, with 7 bases between the two ends. Germline values: CDR1 MDHEN, CDR2 SYDVKM. The CDR3 is 12 residues long.

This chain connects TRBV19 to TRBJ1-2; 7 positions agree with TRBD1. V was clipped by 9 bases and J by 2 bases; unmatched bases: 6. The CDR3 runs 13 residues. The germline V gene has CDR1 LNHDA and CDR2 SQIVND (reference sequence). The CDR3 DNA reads TGTGCCAGCCAGGGGGACCGCAACTATGGCTACACCTTC. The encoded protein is CASQGDRNYGYTF.

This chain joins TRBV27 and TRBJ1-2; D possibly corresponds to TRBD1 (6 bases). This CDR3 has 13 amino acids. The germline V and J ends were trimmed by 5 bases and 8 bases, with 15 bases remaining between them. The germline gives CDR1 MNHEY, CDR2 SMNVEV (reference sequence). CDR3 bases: TGTGCCAGCAGTCCGATGACCCAGGGGGGCTACACCTTC. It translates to CASSPMTQGGYTF.

CDR3 residues: CASSERVGQLNTEAFF. CDR3 nucleotide sequence: TGTGCCAGCAGTGAAAGGGTGGGACAGTTGAACACTGAAGCTTTCTTT. J is TRBJ1-1 and V is TRBV2, with TRBD1 matching 7 bases. The germline V gene encodes CDR1 SNHLY and CDR2 FYNNEI. The CDR3 totals 16 residues. Germline trimming cut 2 bases from V and 0 bases from J; bases unmatched to any gene: 6.

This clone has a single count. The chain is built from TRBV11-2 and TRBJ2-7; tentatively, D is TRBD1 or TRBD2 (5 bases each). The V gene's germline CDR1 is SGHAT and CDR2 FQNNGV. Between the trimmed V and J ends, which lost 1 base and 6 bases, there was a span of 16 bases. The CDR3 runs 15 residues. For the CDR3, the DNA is TGTGCCAGCAGCTTAGCCTTCGGGGCTGCTGGCGAGCAGTACTTC. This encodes CASSLAFGAAGEQYF.

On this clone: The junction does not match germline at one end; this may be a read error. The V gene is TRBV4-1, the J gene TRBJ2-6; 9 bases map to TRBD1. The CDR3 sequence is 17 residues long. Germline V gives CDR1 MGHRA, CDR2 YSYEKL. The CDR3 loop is CASSQLQGAPGANVPTF. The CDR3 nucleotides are TGCGCCAGCAGCCAACTACAGGGGGCTCCCGGGGCCAACGTCCCGACTTTC.

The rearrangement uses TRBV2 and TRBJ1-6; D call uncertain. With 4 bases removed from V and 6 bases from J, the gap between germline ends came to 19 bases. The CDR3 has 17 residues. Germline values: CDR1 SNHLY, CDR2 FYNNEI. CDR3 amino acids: CASSGNWGGGSNSPLHF. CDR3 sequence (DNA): TGTGCCAGCAGTGGGAATTGGGGAGGCGGATCTAATTCACCCCTCCACTTT.

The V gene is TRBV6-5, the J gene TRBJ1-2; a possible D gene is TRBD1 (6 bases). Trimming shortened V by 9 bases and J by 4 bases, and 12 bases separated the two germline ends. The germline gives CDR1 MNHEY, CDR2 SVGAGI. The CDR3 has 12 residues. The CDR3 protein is CASSTGAYGYTF. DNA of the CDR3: TGTGCCAGTTCGACAGGAGCCTATGGCTACACCTTC.

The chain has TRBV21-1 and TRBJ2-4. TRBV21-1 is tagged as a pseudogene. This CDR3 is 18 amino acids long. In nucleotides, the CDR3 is TGTGCCAGCAGCTCCCCCCTGGAGGGGGATCTAGCCAAAAACATTCAGTACTTC. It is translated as CASSSPLEGDLAKNIQYF.

CDR3 residues: CASSVSGAGTDTQYF. CDR3 DNA sequence: TGTGCCAGCAGCGTTTCCGGGGCTGGCACAGATACGCAGTATTTT. The chain uses TRBV9 and TRBJ2-3; D possibly matches TRBD1 or TRBD2 (5 bases each). The ends were cut back, 2 bases at V and 1 base at J, with 11 bases in the middle. Germline CDR1 reads SGDLS; CDR2 reads YYNGEE. This CDR3 comprises 15 residues.

CDR3 loop: CASSLAVLAGAQETQYF. The CDR3 bases are TGTGCCAGCAGCTTAGCTGTACTAGCGGGGGCCCAAGAGACCCAGTACTTC. This chain joins TRBV7-2 and TRBJ2-5; 11 bases line up with TRBD2. The junction had 4 bases not matched to a gene; V was cut back by 0 bases and J by 1 base. The CDR3 is 17 amino acids. Germline CDR1 reads SGHTA; CDR2 reads FQGNSA.

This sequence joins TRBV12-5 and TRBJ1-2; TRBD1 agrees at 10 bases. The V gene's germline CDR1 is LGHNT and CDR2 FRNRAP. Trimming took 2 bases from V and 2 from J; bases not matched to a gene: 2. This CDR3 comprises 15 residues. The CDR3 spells CASGLSTGGNYGYTF. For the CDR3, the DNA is TGTGCTAGTGGTTTGTCGACAGGGGGCAACTATGGCTACACCTTC.

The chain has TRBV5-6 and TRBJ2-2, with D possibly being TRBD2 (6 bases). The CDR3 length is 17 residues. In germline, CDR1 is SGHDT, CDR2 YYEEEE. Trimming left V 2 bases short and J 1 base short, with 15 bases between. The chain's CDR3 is CASSFWGSGVNTGELFF. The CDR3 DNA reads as TGTGCCAGCAGCTTTTGGGGGTCGGGGGTGAACACCGGGGAGCTGTTTTTT.

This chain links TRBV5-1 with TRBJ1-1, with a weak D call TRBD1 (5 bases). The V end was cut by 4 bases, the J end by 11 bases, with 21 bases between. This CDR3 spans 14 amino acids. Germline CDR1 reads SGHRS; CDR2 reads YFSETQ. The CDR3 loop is CASSPTPGAHVAFF. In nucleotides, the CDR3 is TGCGCCAGCAGCCCGACCCCCGGGGCCCACGTGGCTTTCTTT.

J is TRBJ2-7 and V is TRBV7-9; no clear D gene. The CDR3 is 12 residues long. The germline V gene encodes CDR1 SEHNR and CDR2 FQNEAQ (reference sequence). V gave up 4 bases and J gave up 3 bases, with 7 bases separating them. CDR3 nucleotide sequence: TGTGCCAGCAGCTCGGACCTCTACGAGCAGTACTTC. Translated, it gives CASSSDLYEQYF.

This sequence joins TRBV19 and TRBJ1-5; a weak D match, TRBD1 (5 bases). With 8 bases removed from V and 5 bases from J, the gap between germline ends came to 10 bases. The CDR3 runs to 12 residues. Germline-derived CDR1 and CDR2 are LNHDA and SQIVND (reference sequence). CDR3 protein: CASGDGDQPQHF. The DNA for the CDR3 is TGTGCCAGTGGGGACGGCGATCAGCCCCAGCATTTT.

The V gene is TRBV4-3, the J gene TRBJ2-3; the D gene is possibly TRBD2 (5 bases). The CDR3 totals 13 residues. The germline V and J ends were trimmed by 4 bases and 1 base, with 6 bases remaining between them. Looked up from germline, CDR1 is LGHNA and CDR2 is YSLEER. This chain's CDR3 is CASSLARTDTQYF. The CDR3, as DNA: TGCGCCAGCAGCCTAGCGCGCACAGATACGCAGTATTTT.

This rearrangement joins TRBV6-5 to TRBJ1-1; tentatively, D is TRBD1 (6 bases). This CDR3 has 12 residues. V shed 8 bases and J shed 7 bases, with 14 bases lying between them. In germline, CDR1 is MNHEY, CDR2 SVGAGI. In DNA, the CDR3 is TGTGCCAGCGGTAGGGGGGCGGTTGAAGCTTTCTTT. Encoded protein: CASGRGAVEAFF.

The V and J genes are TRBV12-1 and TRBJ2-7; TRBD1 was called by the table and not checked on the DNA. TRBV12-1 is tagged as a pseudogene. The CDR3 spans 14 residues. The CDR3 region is CASRETGSPYEQYF. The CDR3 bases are TGTGCCAGCAGAGAGACAGGGTCCCCCTACGAGCAGTACTTC.

CDR3 loop: CASSRKWGRANSPLHF. CDR3 sequence (DNA): TGTGCCAGCAGTCGAAAATGGGGGAGAGCTAATTCACCCCTCCACTTT. V gene TRBV6-6 combines with J gene TRBJ1-6; the D gene is possibly TRBD1 (5 bases). Germline V gene sequence: CDR1 MNHNY, CDR2 SVGAGI (reference sequence). The CDR3 runs to 16 residues. V gave up 5 bases and J gave up 6 bases, with 17 bases separating them.

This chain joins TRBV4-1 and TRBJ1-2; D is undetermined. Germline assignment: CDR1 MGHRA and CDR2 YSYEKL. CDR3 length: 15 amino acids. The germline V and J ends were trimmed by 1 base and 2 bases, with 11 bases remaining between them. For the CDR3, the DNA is TGCGCCAGCAGCCAAGGCACAGAGGTAAACTATGGCTACACCTTC. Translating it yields CASSQGTEVNYGYTF.

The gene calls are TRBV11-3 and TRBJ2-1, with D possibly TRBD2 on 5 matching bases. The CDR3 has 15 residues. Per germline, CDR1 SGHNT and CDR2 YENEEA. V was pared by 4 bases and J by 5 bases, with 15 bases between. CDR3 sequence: CASSYEGSPDNEQFF. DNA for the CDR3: TGTGCCAGCAGCTACGAGGGTAGTCCGGACAATGAGCAGTTCTTC.

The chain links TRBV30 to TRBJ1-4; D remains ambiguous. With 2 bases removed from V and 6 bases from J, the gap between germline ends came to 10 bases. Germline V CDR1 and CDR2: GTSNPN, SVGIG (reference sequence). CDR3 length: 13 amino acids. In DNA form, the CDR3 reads TGTGCCTGGAGTTCCGGGCGGGATGAAAAACTGTTTTTT. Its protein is CAWSSGRDEKLFF.

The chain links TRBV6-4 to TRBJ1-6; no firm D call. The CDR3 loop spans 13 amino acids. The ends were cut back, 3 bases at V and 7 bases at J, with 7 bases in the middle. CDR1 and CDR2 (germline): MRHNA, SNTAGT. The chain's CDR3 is CASSDTRNSPLHF. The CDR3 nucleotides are TGTGCCAGCAGTGATACTCGCAATTCACCCCTCCACTTT.

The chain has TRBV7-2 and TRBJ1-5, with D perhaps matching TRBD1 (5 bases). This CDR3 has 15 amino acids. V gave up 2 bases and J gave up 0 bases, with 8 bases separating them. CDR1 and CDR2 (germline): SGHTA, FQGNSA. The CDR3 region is CASSLNQGSNQPQHF. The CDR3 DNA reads TGTGCCAGCAGCTTAAATCAGGGTAGCAATCAGCCCCAGCATTTT.

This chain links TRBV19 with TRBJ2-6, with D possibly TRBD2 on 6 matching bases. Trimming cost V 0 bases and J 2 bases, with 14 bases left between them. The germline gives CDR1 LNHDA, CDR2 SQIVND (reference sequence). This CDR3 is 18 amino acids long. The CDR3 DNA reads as TGTGCCAGTAGTATAGAGGAGGGATTCGTCGCTGGGGCCAACGTCCTGACTTTC. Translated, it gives CASSIEEGFVAGANVLTF.

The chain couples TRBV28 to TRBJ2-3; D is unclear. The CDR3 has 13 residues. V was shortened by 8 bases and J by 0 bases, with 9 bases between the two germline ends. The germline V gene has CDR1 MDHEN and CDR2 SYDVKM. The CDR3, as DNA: TGTGCCAGCCGGCAGCCTAGCACAGATACGCAGTATTTT. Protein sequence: CASRQPSTDTQYF. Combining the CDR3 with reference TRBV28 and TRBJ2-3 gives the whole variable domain DVKVTQSSRYLVKRTGEKVFLECVQDMDHENMFWYRQDPGLGLRLIYFSYDVKMKEKGDIPEGYSVSREKKERFSLILESASTNQTSMYLCASRQPSTDTQYFGPGTRLTVL.

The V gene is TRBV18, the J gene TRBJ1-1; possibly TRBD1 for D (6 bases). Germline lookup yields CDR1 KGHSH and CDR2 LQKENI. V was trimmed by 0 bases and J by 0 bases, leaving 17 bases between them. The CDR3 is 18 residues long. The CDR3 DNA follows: TGTGCCAGCTCACCACCCGCGGGGGGGGCTACAATGAACACTGAAGCTTTCTTT. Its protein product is CASSPPAGGATMNTEAFF.

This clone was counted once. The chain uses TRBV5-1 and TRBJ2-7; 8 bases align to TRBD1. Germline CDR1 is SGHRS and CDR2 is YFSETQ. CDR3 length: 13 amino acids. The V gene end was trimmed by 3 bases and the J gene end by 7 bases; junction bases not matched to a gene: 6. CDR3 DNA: TGCGCCAGCAGCTGGACAGGGCTGGGGGAGCAGTACTTC. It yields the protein CASSWTGLGEQYF.

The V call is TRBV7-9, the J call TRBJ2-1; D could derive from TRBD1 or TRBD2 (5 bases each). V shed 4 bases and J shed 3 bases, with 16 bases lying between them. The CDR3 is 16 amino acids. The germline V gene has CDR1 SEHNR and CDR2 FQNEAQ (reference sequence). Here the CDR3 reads CASSSPGVGDYNEQFF. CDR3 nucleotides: TGTGCCAGCAGCTCCCCCGGCGTGGGGGACTACAATGAGCAGTTCTTC.

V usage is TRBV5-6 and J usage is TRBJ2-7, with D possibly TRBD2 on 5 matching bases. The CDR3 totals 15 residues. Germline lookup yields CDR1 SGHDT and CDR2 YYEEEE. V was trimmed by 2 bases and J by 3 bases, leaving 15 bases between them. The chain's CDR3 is CASSFLGETFYEQYF. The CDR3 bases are TGTGCCAGCAGCTTCCTCGGGGAAACCTTCTACGAGCAGTACTTC.